These 9 T cell receptor beta chains were all obtained from the same sample, sequenced in a study of OX40 agonist ivuxolimab in advanced cancers. Sequencing was performed with immunoSEQ multiplex PCR; in TCRdb, only in-frame clones are kept and a portion is missing. Of tens of thousands of clones detected, around 80% appear once; the ten largest clones hold approximately 2.6%. This specimen consisted of CD4+ or CD8+ T cells sorted from blood, obtained in a trial of the OX40 agonist ivuxolimab. The receptors were sampled from an adult with an advanced solid tumor such as melanoma, head and neck, liver or kidney cancer.

This chain connects TRBV2 to TRBJ1-4; TRBD1 aligns across 8 bases. The junction had 11 bases not matched to a gene; V was cut back by 1 base and J by 10 bases. The CDR3 is made up of 16 amino acids. Looked up from germline, CDR1 is SNHLY and CDR2 is FYNNEI. The CDR3 sequence is CASSEGTGGRSGKLFF. The CDR3 bases are TGTGCCAGCAGTGAAGGTACAGGGGGAAGAAGCGGAAAACTGTTTTTT.

This chain uses TRBV28 with TRBJ1-5; D not resolved. The CDR3 consists of 15 residues. The germline CDR1 and CDR2 sequences are MDHEN and SYDVKM. Trimming took 5 bases from V and 0 from J, leaving 11 bases between them. CDR3 region: CASSLPLYSNQPQHF. The CDR3 coding sequence is TGTGCCAGCAGTCTCCCTCTATATAGCAATCAGCCCCAGCATTTT.

V is TRBV7-6 and J is TRBJ1-1; 7 bases are shared with TRBD1. Looked up from germline, CDR1 is SGHVS and CDR2 is FNYEAQ. V dropped 4 bases and J dropped 5; count of bases not matched to a gene: 22. CDR3 length: 19 amino acids. As DNA, the CDR3 is TGTGCCAGCAGCTCCACCAAAAGCCAACTCGACAGGGCCGTTACTGAAGCTTTCTTT. This codes for CASSSTKSQLDRAVTEAFF.

This clone was seen just once. The chain carries TRBV13 and TRBJ2-1; no reliable D call. The CDR3 has 14 amino acids. Trimming cost V 6 bases and J 1 base, with 10 bases left between them. Per the germline V gene, CDR1 is PRHDT and CDR2 is FYEKMQ (reference sequence). This chain's CDR3 is CASRVGGSYNEQFF. The DNA of the CDR3 is TGTGCCAGCAGGGTAGGCGGTTCCTACAATGAGCAGTTCTTC.

For this clone: The junction departs from germline at one end; a sequencing error may be responsible. The rearrangement uses TRBV27 and TRBJ1-1; 9 bases are shared with TRBD1. CDR3 length: 13 amino acids. Germline assignment: CDR1 MNHEY and CDR2 SMNVEV (reference sequence). CDR3 nucleotide sequence: TGTGCCAGCAGTTCCCGCGGACAGGGGAGCCTCCTCTTT. This codes for CASSSRGQGSLLF.

J is TRBJ1-1 and V is TRBV2, with 8 bases aligning to TRBD1. V lost 2 bases and J lost 3; bases outside the gene matches: 8. The CDR3 extends over 16 amino acids. Per the germline V gene, CDR1 is SNHLY and CDR2 is FYNNEI. The CDR3 bases are TGTGCCAGCAGTGAATTCACAGGGGGAGGGTACACTGAAGCTTTCTTT. Translation gives CASSEFTGGGYTEAFF.

J is TRBJ1-3 and V is TRBV9; D not certain. CDR1 and CDR2 (germline): SGDLS, YYNGEE. Trimming removed 0 bases at V and 4 bases at J, with 8 bases between. The CDR3 loop spans 14 amino acids. The CDR3 nucleotides read TGTGCCAGCAGCGTAGAGGAACCCGGAAACACCATATATTTT. Encoded protein: CASSVEEPGNTIYF. The whole variable domain, filled in from reference TRBV9 and TRBJ1-3, reads DSGVTQTPKHLITATGQRVTLRCSPRSGDLSVYWYQQSLDQGLQFLIQYYNGEERAKGNILERFSAQQFPDLHSELNLSSLELGDSALYFCASSVEEPGNTIYFGEGSWLTVV.

The chain has TRBV7-2 and TRBJ1-1; D call uncertain. V was pared by 1 base and J by 1 base, with 7 bases between. The length of the CDR3 is 14 residues. Germline assignment: CDR1 SGHTA and CDR2 FQGNSA. This chain's CDR3 is CASSLGGRNTEAFF. The CDR3 DNA sequence: TGTGCCAGCAGCTTAGGAGGCAGGAACACTGAAGCTTTCTTT.

The chain couples TRBV6-1 to TRBJ2-7; 7 nucleotides align to TRBD2. This CDR3 is built from 14 residues. The germline CDR1 and CDR2 sequences are MNHNS and SASEGT. J was trimmed by 0 bases and V by 7 bases; bases with no gene match: 6. The DNA for the CDR3 is TGTGCCAGCACCCGAGCGGGGCTCTCCTACGAGCAGTACTTC. Translation gives CASTRAGLSYEQYF.